The next 4 T cell receptor beta chains were all read from a single sample in a study of CD8+ T cells in alopecia areata. TCR sequencing used cDNA made by reverse transcription of extracted RNA. Measured with immunoSEQ multiplex PCR; TCRdb has only the in-frame clones, and not every one. The sample shows 15,000 to 20,000 clones, around three fifths of them seen only once. Treatment given: oral pan-JAK inhibitor, 5-10 mg twice daily. Obtained from alopecia areata patients were lesional scalp punch biopsies along with peripheral blood. Sample: skin, taken at week 4, from a patient treated with tofacitinib. These receptor sequences come from a human donor with alopecia areata.

For this clone: At one of its ends the junction is not consistent with the germline gene, which may arise from a read error. The chain combines TRBV7-4 with TRBJ2-1; 10 bases line up with TRBD1. There are 14 residues in the CDR3. Germline-derived CDR1 and CDR2 are SGHVT and SQSDAQ. CDR3 sequence (DNA): TGTGCCAGCAGTTTAGGACAGGGGGTCAATGAGCAGTTCTTC. Amino acids: CASSLGQGVNEQFF.

This chain connects TRBV11-2 to TRBJ2-1; 12 bases are shared with TRBD2. This CDR3 region has 16 residues. Germline V CDR1 and CDR2: SGHAT, FQNNGV. Germline trimming cut 5 bases from V and 6 bases from J; bases unmatched to any gene: 8. In DNA, the CDR3 is TGTGCCAGCAGCCCGAGACTAGCGGGGGTATTCAATGAGCAGTTCTTC. This codes for CASSPRLAGVFNEQFF. Full variable domain (outside the CDR3, taken from reference TRBV11-2 and TRBJ2-1): EAGVAQSPRYKIIEKRQSVAFWCNPISGHATLYWYQQILGQGPKLLIQFQNNGVVDDSQLPKDRFSAERLKGVDSTLKIQPAKLEDSAVYLCASSPRLAGVFNEQFFGPGTRLTVL.

The gene calls are TRBV14 and TRBJ2-5; possibly TRBD1 for D (6 bases). The J call is in doubt because the DNA end fits TRBJ2-7 better. Germline V CDR1 and CDR2: SGHDN, FVKESK. This CDR3 is 13 amino acids long. CDR3 sequence reads: CASGRAGAYEQYF. DNA of the CDR3: TGTGCCAGCGGCCGGGCAGGGGCCTACGAGCAGTACTTC.

The chain employs TRBV2 and TRBJ2-6; 9 bases fit TRBD1. CDR1 is SNHLY and CDR2 is FYNNEI in the germline V gene. The length of the CDR3 is 20 residues. With 0 bases clipped from V and 0 bases from J, the junction kept 9 bases outside the gene matches. The CDR3 region is CASSEAQGTGPFSGANVLTF. The CDR3 nucleotides are TGTGCCAGCAGTGAAGCACAAGGGACAGGGCCCTTCTCTGGGGCCAACGTCCTGACTTTC.